This TCR beta chain emerged from a study of vaccination and CD4 T cells after COVID-19. There are 17 residues in the CDR3. From germline, CDR1 is DFQATT and CDR2 SNEGSKA (reference sequence). V lost 0 bases to trimming and J lost 1 base; unmatched junction nucleotides: 5. An Oncomine TCR Beta short-read assay was used to sequence the DNA from cultured CD4+ T cells. MiXCR was run by TCRdb on the PCR reads, yielding one entry per CDR3 protein. The sample has about 12,000 distinct CDR3 sequences; roughly 56% are singletons. Turning to this clonotype: Its antigen remains unidentified.

Noted treatment: roughly 11-day PBMC culture with coronavirus spike peptide pools or control peptides (ViraFEST assay). The specimen was CD4+ T cells from blood, cultured in vitro. The receptor was isolated from a human donor who had recovered from COVID-19. The chain links TRBV20-1 to TRBJ2-2; 10 positions match TRBD1. The CDR3 bases are TGCAGTGCTAGAGATCTGACAGGGGGCGGGAACACCGGGGAGCTGTTTTTT. It translates to CSARDLTGGGNTGELFF.